These 19 T cell receptor beta chains were sequenced from one sample in a study of blood T cell repertoires in COVID-19 (dated by TCRdb to 2018 to 2020). The library was obtained by the immunoSEQ multiplex PCR assay. TCRdb provides this immuneACCESS table in a form limited to in-frame rearrangements. Some clones are lacking; in checked studies, under half of them reflect an unresolved V gene, and why the rest are absent is not known. Across this sample there are 150,000 to 170,000 clones, with less than 95% seen only once. In total, the top ten clones hold 0.45% to 0.65% of the sample. The sequencing sample was made of peripheral blood. These receptors were obtained from a man aged 45-65 years with acute or convalescent COVID-19.

The rearrangement joins TRBV12-3 or TRBV12-4 to TRBJ1-4, with D unclear. The CDR3 is 12 amino acids. The V and J ends lost 2 bases and 11 bases respectively, with 9 bases between them. The CDR3 is CASSLRGSKLFF. The CDR3, as DNA: TGTGCCAGCAGTTTACGAGGCTCGAAACTGTTTTTT.

This chain joins TRBV27 and TRBJ1-1; 10 bases agree with TRBD1. Trimming cost V 4 bases and J 0 bases; bases outside gene matches: 2. Looked up from germline, CDR1 is MNHEY and CDR2 is SMNVEV (reference sequence). This CDR3 has 15 residues. The DNA of the CDR3 is TGTGCCAGCAGTTGGACAGGGGGTATGAACACTGAAGCTTTCTTT. Its protein is CASSWTGGMNTEAFF.

The V call is TRBV18, the J call TRBJ2-1; no clear D gene. The CDR3 consists of 17 residues. Germline loops: CDR1 KGHSH, CDR2 LQKENI. V lost 2 bases, J lost 4 bases, and 18 bases lay in between. CDR3 in amino acids: CASSPTGHPTLYNEQFF. The CDR3 DNA follows: TGTGCCAGCTCACCAACTGGGCATCCAACCTTGTACAATGAGCAGTTCTTC.

The rearrangement links TRBV20-1 to TRBJ1-6; D remains ambiguous. Germline-derived CDR1 and CDR2 are DFQATT and SNEGSKA (reference sequence). This CDR3 region has 14 residues. V was pared by 3 bases and J by 7 bases, with 13 bases between. The CDR3 coding sequence is TGCAGTGCTAGTCTAGTTTCCCTAAATTCACCCCTCCACTTT. Translation: CSASLVSLNSPLHF.

This clone was picked up one time. CDR3 amino acids: CSVEGDRGFSEQFF. The CDR3 nucleotides read TGCAGCGTTGAGGGGGACAGGGGTTTTAGTGAGCAGTTCTTC. J is TRBJ2-1 and V is TRBV29-1, with TRBD1 matching 10 bases. J lost 9 bases, V lost 3 bases, and 8 bases had no gene match. The CDR3 has 14 residues. Germline CDR1 and CDR2: SQVTM and ANQGSEA.

The sample holds a few counts of this clone. Other DNA sequences in the sample encode the same CDR3. V usage is TRBV5-1 and J usage is TRBJ2-2; D is perhaps TRBD1 (5 bases). The V and J ends lost 0 bases and 5 bases respectively, with 14 bases between them. The CDR3 contains 16 residues. Germline lookup yields CDR1 SGHRS and CDR2 YFSETQ. The CDR3 here is CASSLVGGQGTGELFF. Written as DNA, the CDR3 is TGCGCCAGCAGCTTGGTCGGTGGGCAGGGTACCGGGGAGCTGTTTTTT. Drawing the rest from reference TRBV5-1 and TRBJ2-2, the complete variable domain is KAGVTQTPRYLIKTRGQQVTLSCSPISGHRSVSWYQQTPGQGLQFLFEYFSETQRNKGNFPGRFSGRQFSNSRSEMNVSTLELGDSALYLCASSLVGGQGTGELFFGEGSRLTVL.

The chain recombines TRBV7-8 with TRBJ2-7; TRBD1 might be the D (5 bases). Trimming left V 4 bases short and J 12 bases short, with 19 bases between. The CDR3 consists of 13 residues. Germline-derived CDR1 and CDR2 are SGHVS and FQNEAQ. The DNA of the CDR3 is TGTGCCAGCAGCTCCTCGGCGCAGGGCGACCCGTACGTC. Residues: CASSSSAQGDPYV.

The chain employs TRBV7-2 and TRBJ2-7, with TRBD2 identical over 13 bases. Germline CDR1 reads SGHTA; CDR2 reads FQGNSA. CDR3 size: 15 residues. V was pared by 5 bases and J by 4 bases, with 5 bases of the junction left unmatched. The CDR3 loop is CASSLGTSGTYEQYF. The DNA for the CDR3 is TGTGCCAGCAGCCTCGGGACTAGCGGGACTTACGAGCAGTACTTC.

The genes are TRBV18 and TRBJ2-7; 7 nucleotides align to TRBD1. The CDR3 spans 15 residues. The V gene's germline CDR1 is KGHSH and CDR2 LQKENI. The V gene end was trimmed by 3 bases and the J gene end by 4 bases; junction bases not matched to a gene: 9. The CDR3 loop is CASSPLSGQRYEQYV. In DNA form, the CDR3 reads TGTGCCAGCTCACCTCTATCGGGACAGCGATACGAGCAGTACGTC.

The table lists this clone with a count of one. V gene TRBV28 combines with J gene TRBJ2-1; D ambiguous. V shed 4 bases and J shed 5 bases, with 6 bases lying between them. Germline V gene lookup returns CDR1 MDHEN and CDR2 SYDVKM. The CDR3 has 12 amino acids. This CDR3 is CASSSLDNEQFF. CDR3 in DNA: TGTGCCAGCAGTTCCTTAGACAATGAGCAGTTCTTC.

The rearrangement uses TRBV4-1 and TRBJ1-5; the match to TRBD1 covers 7 bases. CDR3 length equals 14 residues. Trimming cost V 4 bases and J 4 bases; bases outside gene matches: 4. CDR1 and CDR2 from the germline V gene are MGHRA and YSYEKL. Here the CDR3 reads CASSPDRTNQPQHF. The CDR3 DNA is TGCGCCAGCAGCCCGGACAGGACAAATCAGCCCCAGCATTTT.

This chain links TRBV14 with TRBJ1-6; tentatively, D is TRBD1 (5 bases). V shed 2 bases and J shed 9 bases, with 8 bases lying between them. CDR3 size: 13 residues. Germline V gene data show CDR1 as SGHDN and CDR2 as FVKESK. The CDR3 is CASSQTRGSPLHF. Written as DNA, the CDR3 is TGTGCCAGCAGCCAAACAAGGGGTTCACCCCTCCACTTT.

The chain combines TRBV2 with TRBJ1-1, with a weak D call TRBD1 (5 bases). CDR3 size: 11 residues. V was cut by 11 bases and J by 5 bases, with 12 bases left in between. CDR1 SNHLY and CDR2 FYNNEI come from the germline V gene. DNA for the CDR3: TGTGCCTGGGGGAGGCCTACTGAAGCTTTCTTT. This sequence encodes CAWGRPTEAFF.

This chain connects TRBV7-2 to TRBJ1-5; 8 positions agree with TRBD1. The V gene end was trimmed by 2 bases and the J gene end by 3 bases; junction bases not matched to a gene: 3. This CDR3 has 15 residues. Germline CDR1 and CDR2: SGHTA and FQGNSA. For the CDR3, the DNA is TGTGCCAGCAGCTTATACAGGGGGTTCAATCAGCCCCAGCATTTT. Translation: CASSLYRGFNQPQHF. The entire variable domain, with the rest obtained from reference TRBV7-2 and TRBJ1-5, is as follows: GAGVSQSPSNKVTEKGKDVELRCDPISGHTALYWYRQSLGQGLEFLIYFQGNSAPDKSGLPSDRFSAERTGGSVSTLTIQRTQQEDSAVYLCASSLYRGFNQPQHFGDGTRLSIL.

This chain joins TRBV9 and TRBJ2-2; no clear D. The germline V and J ends were trimmed by 0 bases and 0 bases, with 9 bases remaining between them. Germline assignment: CDR1 SGDLS and CDR2 YYNGEE. The CDR3 sequence is 16 residues long. CDR3 nucleotide sequence: TGTGCCAGCAGCGTAGTAGTTAACGCGAACACCGGGGAGCTGTTTTTT. Amino acids: CASSVVVNANTGELFF.

This clone appeared a single time. This rearrangement joins TRBV5-1 to TRBJ2-5, with 12 bases aligning to TRBD2. Trimming cost V 4 bases and J 5 bases; bases outside gene matches: 12. Germline V lookup: CDR1 SGHRS, CDR2 YFSETQ. CDR3 length: 17 residues. The CDR3 DNA reads as TGCGCCAGCAGCGCCGGACTAGCGGGAATCAGGAGGGAGACCCAGTACTTC. This translates into CASSAGLAGIRRETQYF. Filled out from reference TRBV5-1 and TRBJ2-5, the complete variable domain reads KAGVTQTPRYLIKTRGQQVTLSCSPISGHRSVSWYQQTPGQGLQFLFEYFSETQRNKGNFPGRFSGRQFSNSRSEMNVSTLELGDSALYLCASSAGLAGIRRETQYFGPGTRLLVL.

This chain joins TRBV4-1 and TRBJ2-3; 7 bases are a match to TRBD2. Unmatched junction bases numbered 5, after V lost 3 bases and J lost 2 bases. Germline assignment: CDR1 MGHRA and CDR2 YSYEKL. The CDR3 length is 15 residues. CDR3 coding DNA: TGCGCCAGCAGCCACCTAGCGGAGATCACAGATACGCAGTATTTT. Its protein product is CASSHLAEITDTQYF.

The CDR3 nucleotides read TGTGCCAGCAGCTTTGAGGGGGCTCAGAACACCGGGGAGCTGTTTTTT. Translated: CASSFEGAQNTGELFF. The V and J genes are TRBV5-4 and TRBJ2-2; TRBD1 matches at 7 bases. V was pared by 2 bases and J by 1 base, with 5 bases of the junction left unmatched. CDR3 length equals 16 residues. Looked up from germline, CDR1 is SGHNT and CDR2 is YYREEE (reference sequence).

This clone was counted ten times or more. The V and J genes are TRBV7-6 and TRBJ2-5; no reliable D call. V dropped 3 bases and J dropped 4 bases, with 12 bases sitting between them. This CDR3 is built from 14 residues. Germline V gene sequence: CDR1 SGHVS, CDR2 FNYEAQ. CDR3 coding DNA: TGTGCCAGCAGCTTGGGCTGGCGTGGAGAGACCCAGTACTTC. Encoded protein: CASSLGWRGETQYF.